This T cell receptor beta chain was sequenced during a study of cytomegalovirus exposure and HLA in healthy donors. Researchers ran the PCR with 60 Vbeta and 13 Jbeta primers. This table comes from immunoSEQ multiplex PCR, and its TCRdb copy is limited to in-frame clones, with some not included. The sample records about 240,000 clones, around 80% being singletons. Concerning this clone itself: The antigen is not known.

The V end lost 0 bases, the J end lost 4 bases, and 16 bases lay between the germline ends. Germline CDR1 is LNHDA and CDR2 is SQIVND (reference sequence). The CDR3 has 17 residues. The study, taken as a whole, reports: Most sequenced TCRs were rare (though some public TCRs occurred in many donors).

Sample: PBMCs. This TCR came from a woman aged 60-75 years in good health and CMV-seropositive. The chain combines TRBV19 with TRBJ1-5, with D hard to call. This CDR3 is CASSIDPGRRDNQPQHF. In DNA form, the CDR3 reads TGTGCCAGTAGTATAGATCCGGGGAGGAGAGATAATCAGCCCCAGCATTTT.